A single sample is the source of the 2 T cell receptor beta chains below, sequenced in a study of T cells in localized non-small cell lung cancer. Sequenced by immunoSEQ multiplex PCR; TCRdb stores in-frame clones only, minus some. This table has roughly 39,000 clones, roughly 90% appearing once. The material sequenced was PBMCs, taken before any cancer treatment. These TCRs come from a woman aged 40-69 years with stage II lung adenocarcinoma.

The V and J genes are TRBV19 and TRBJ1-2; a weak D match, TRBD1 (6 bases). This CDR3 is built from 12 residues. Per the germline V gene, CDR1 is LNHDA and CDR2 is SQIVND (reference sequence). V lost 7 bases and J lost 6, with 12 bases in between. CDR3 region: CASNNRVDGYTF. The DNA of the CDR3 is TGTGCCAGTAACAACAGGGTAGATGGCTACACCTTC.

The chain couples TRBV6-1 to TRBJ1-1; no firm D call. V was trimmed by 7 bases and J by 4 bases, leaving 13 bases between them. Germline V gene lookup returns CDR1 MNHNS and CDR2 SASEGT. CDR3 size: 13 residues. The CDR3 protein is CASTMKGGTEAFF. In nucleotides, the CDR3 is TGTGCCAGCACCATGAAGGGTGGCACTGAAGCTTTCTTT.